Presented here are 32 T cell receptor beta chains from one specimen sequenced in a study of T-cell reconstitution after alpha-beta-depleted transplantation in children. For TCRbeta, the library was prepared with unique molecular identifiers. From the PCR reads, TCRdb called clonotypes with MiXCR, one entry per CDR3 protein. Among about 610,000 distinct CDR3 sequences listed, approximately 10% were seen once. Material: PBMCs from the stem cell graft donor, obtained from the stem cell graft. Receptors were obtained from a human donor who donated a stem cell graft to a child with acute myeloid leukemia.

This clonotype turned up a few times. The CDR3 region is CASSFVRRGGNEQFF. CDR3 bases: TGCGCCAGCAGCTTTGTCAGGCGGGGCGGTAATGAGCAGTTCTTC. The genes are TRBV5-1 and TRBJ2-1; TRBD2 is a possible D gene (6 bases). Germline CDR1 SGHRS, CDR2 YFSETQ. Trimming pared 2 bases from V and 7 bases from J, leaving 16 bases between. The CDR3 is made up of 15 amino acids.

The chain couples TRBV6-5 to TRBJ2-2; 7 bases match TRBD2. Trimming cost V 0 bases and J 4 bases; bases outside gene matches: 8. The CDR3 covers 17 residues. CDR1 is MNHEY, CDR2 SVGAGI, per germline. CDR3 protein: CASSYSAGLAVTGELFF. CDR3 nucleotide sequence: TGTGCCAGCAGTTACTCCGCAGGGCTAGCGGTCACCGGGGAGCTGTTTTTT.

The chain recombines TRBV28 with TRBJ2-1; 9 bases map to TRBD2. Germline lookup yields CDR1 MDHEN and CDR2 SYDVKM. This CDR3 contains 18 residues. V shed 5 bases and J 1 base; nucleotides not matched to a gene: 12. In nucleotides, the CDR3 is TGTGCCAGCAGTACATCGTTTTGGCGGGAGGGATCCTACAATGAGCAGTTCTTC. Amino acid sequence: CASSTSFWREGSYNEQFF.

At least ten counts were recorded for this clonotype. This chain joins TRBV7-2 and TRBJ2-5; 8 bases are a match to TRBD1. This CDR3 has 18 residues. V gave up 5 bases and J gave up 5 bases; unmatched junction bases: 19. Germline assignment: CDR1 SGHTA and CDR2 FQGNSA. CDR3 sequence reads: CASSLTILIRTGRETQYF. CDR3 bases: TGTGCCAGCAGCCTCACGATACTGATCAGGACAGGGAGGGAGACCCAGTACTTC.

This clonotype was seen at least ten times. The rearrangement joins TRBV24-1 to TRBJ2-5, with 7 bases matching TRBD2. V trimming: 6 bases; J trimming: 2 bases; junction bases outside the gene matches: 5. Germline assignment: CDR1 KGHDR and CDR2 SFDVKD. This CDR3 spans 14 amino acids. The CDR3 region has the DNA TGTGCCACCAGTAGTAGCGGGCGACAAGAGACCCAGTACTTC. Encoded protein: CATSSSGRQETQYF.

About this clonotype itself: The germline gene is not matched at one end of the junction; a read error may be the cause. J is TRBJ1-1 and V is TRBV20-1; D ambiguous. CDR1 is DFQATT and CDR2 is SNEGSKA in the germline V gene (reference sequence). This CDR3 spans 11 amino acids. The CDR3 region has the DNA TGCAGTGCTAGAGATGGCACTGAAGCCTTCTTT. This encodes CSARDGTEAFF.

A few counts support this clonotype. The V and J genes are TRBV20-1 and TRBJ2-2; 7 nucleotides match TRBD1. The V gene end was trimmed by 6 bases and the J gene end by 0 bases; junction bases not matched to a gene: 7. Germline CDR1 is DFQATT and CDR2 is SNEGSKA (reference sequence). CDR3 size: 15 residues. The CDR3 spells CSAPGQTTNTGELFF. The CDR3 DNA sequence: TGCAGTGCCCCGGGACAGACCACGAACACCGGGGAGCTGTTTTTT.

The chain uses TRBV7-9 and TRBJ2-5, with D perhaps matching TRBD2 (6 bases). Germline CDR1 SEHNR, CDR2 FQNEAQ (reference sequence). CDR3 length equals 13 residues. Trimming took off 4 bases at V and 2 bases at J, with 8 bases between the two ends. CDR3 sequence: CASSWSGQETQYF. Here the CDR3 DNA reads TGTGCCAGCAGCTGGAGCGGGCAAGAGACCCAGTACTTC.

The table lists this clonotype with many counts. V usage is TRBV7-2 and J usage is TRBJ1-1; D unresolved. Deletions cut 5 bases from V and 9 bases from J, with 16 bases between. The CDR3 has 13 amino acids. Germline V gene lookup returns CDR1 SGHTA and CDR2 FQGNSA. This chain's CDR3 is CASSPEVRVKAFF. The CDR3, as DNA: TGTGCCAGCAGCCCAGAAGTGAGGGTGAAAGCTTTCTTT.

This clonotype was seen at least ten times. The chain combines TRBV12-3 or TRBV12-4 with TRBJ2-1; TRBD2 matches at 15 bases. This CDR3 has 17 amino acids. The J segment lost 7 bases and the V segment lost 6 bases, leaving 10 bases of the junction unmatched. CDR3 loop: CASRRGLAGGIMNEQFF. The CDR3 DNA is TGTGCCAGCAGGCGCGGACTAGCGGGAGGGATTATGAATGAGCAGTTCTTC.

This clonotype came up a few times. The DNA of the CDR3 is TGTGCCACCCAGCTTACTCGACAGTCAGATACGCAGTATTTT. Its protein is CATQLTRQSDTQYF. J is TRBJ2-3 and V is TRBV24-1, with a tentative D call TRBD1 (5 bases). V was trimmed by 9 bases and J by 4 bases, leaving 16 bases between them. The CDR3 covers 14 residues. Germline V lookup: CDR1 KGHDR, CDR2 SFDVKD.

This clonotype was found a few times. This chain uses TRBV7-2 with TRBJ2-3; D assignment may be TRBD1 or TRBD2 (5 bases each). Trimming took off 4 bases at V and 7 bases at J, with 12 bases between the two ends. The germline gives CDR1 SGHTA, CDR2 FQGNSA. This CDR3 comprises 13 residues. CDR3 loop: CASSSWDANTQYF. The CDR3 region has the DNA TGTGCCAGCAGCTCCTGGGACGCCAATACGCAGTATTTT.

This clonotype was picked up a small number of times. The rearrangement links TRBV29-1 to TRBJ1-5; D is perhaps TRBD1 (5 bases). Germline CDR1 is SQVTM and CDR2 is ANQGSEA. CDR3 size: 12 residues. V was trimmed by 6 bases and J by 1 base, leaving 7 bases between them. CDR3 sequence reads: CSVRVSNQPQHF. The CDR3 DNA is TGCAGCGTCAGGGTAAGCAATCAGCCCCAGCATTTT.

The sample holds many counts of this clonotype. The chain employs TRBV4-3 and TRBJ1-3; D remains ambiguous. This CDR3 is built from 13 residues. V was pared by 0 bases and J by 8 bases, with 8 bases between. Germline CDR1 and CDR2: LGHNA and YSLEER. CDR3 protein: CASSQERGDTIYF. CDR3 nucleotides: TGCGCCAGCAGCCAAGAACGCGGGGACACCATATATTTT.

This clonotype was recorded a few times. This sequence joins TRBV18 and TRBJ2-7; TRBD1 or TRBD2 may be the D gene (5 bases each). There are 12 residues in the CDR3. The V end lost 3 bases, the J end lost 6 bases, and 9 bases lay between the germline ends. From germline, CDR1 is KGHSH and CDR2 LQKENI. DNA of the CDR3: TGTGCCAGCTCACCCGGGGCACGCGAGCAGTACTTC. Translation: CASSPGAREQYF.

About this clonotype itself: One end of the junction does not line up with germline, which may come from a read error. The genes are TRBV6-5 and TRBJ2-1; D gene unclear. The length of the CDR3 is 12 residues. Germline CDR1 and CDR2: MNHEY and SVGAGI. The CDR3 is CASSPPPLPRVF. CDR3 DNA sequence: TGTGCCAGCAGTCCCCCCCCCCTGCCAAGAGTCTTC.

This clonotype was observed many times. The gene calls are TRBV6-2 or TRBV6-3 and TRBJ2-1, with TRBD2 identical over 11 bases. The trim removed 7 bases at V and 7 bases at J, leaving 6 bases unmatched. This CDR3 comprises 14 residues. In germline, CDR1 is MNHEY, CDR2 SVGEGT. The CDR3, as DNA: TGTGCCAGCACCGTAGCGGGGGGGCAGAATGAGCAGTTCTTC. Protein sequence: CASTVAGGQNEQFF.

The chain uses TRBV29-1 and TRBJ2-1; perhaps TRBD2 as D (5 bases). CDR1 and CDR2 from the germline V gene are SQVTM and ANQGSEA. Trimming stripped 4 bases from V and 4 bases from J, with 11 bases between. This CDR3 is built from 13 residues. The CDR3 region is CSVGTAVYNEQFF. The CDR3 DNA reads TGCAGCGTTGGAACAGCGGTATACAATGAGCAGTTCTTC.

This clonotype was observed a handful of times. The chain joins TRBV20-1 to TRBJ2-4; perhaps TRBD2 as D (5 bases). Germline CDR1 is DFQATT and CDR2 is SNEGSKA (reference sequence). The CDR3 has 21 amino acids. V lost 2 bases, J lost 1 base, and 30 bases lay in between. The CDR3 region is CSARTKNLTGSLWFAKNIQYF. CDR3 nucleotides: TGCAGTGCTAGAACGAAGAATTTAACGGGATCTCTTTGGTTTGCCAAAAACATTCAGTACTTC.

This clonotype came up many times. The chain has TRBV29-1 and TRBJ1-1, with unresolved D. In germline, CDR1 is SQVTM, CDR2 ANQGSEA. V was pared by 2 bases and J by 1 base, with 5 bases between. The CDR3 extends over 12 amino acids. CDR3 amino acids: CSVESGNTEAFF. DNA of the CDR3: TGCAGCGTTGAATCAGGGAACACTGAAGCTTTCTTT.

The chain carries TRBV5-4 and TRBJ2-7; a weak D match, TRBD2 (5 bases). CDR1 is SGHNT and CDR2 is YYREEE in the germline V gene (reference sequence). The V end lost 0 bases, the J end lost 3 bases, and 13 bases lay between the germline ends. CDR3 length equals 15 residues. The CDR3 DNA reads TGTGCCAGCAGCTTGGGCCAGCGGACCAACTACGAGCAGTACTTC. Residues: CASSLGQRTNYEQYF.

This clonotype occurred a few times. The chain combines TRBV28 with TRBJ1-1; 7 bases are a match to TRBD1. Germline CDR1 and CDR2: MDHEN and SYDVKM. Trimming removed 5 bases from V and 0 bases from J; junction bases left unmatched: 15. The CDR3 has 18 amino acids. The CDR3 nucleotides are TGTGCCAGCAGTCGGCGTAACAGGGAGGGACAGATGAACACTGAAGCTTTCTTT. It is translated as CASSRRNREGQMNTEAFF. Full variable domain (rest looked up from reference TRBV28 and TRBJ1-1): DVKVTQSSRYLVKRTGEKVFLECVQDMDHENMFWYRQDPGLGLRLIYFSYDVKMKEKGDIPEGYSVSREKKERFSLILESASTNQTSMYLCASSRRNREGQMNTEAFFGQGTRLTVV.

The table lists this clonotype with a few counts. The chain recombines TRBV20-1 with TRBJ2-1; D unclear. Germline values: CDR1 DFQATT, CDR2 SNEGSKA (reference sequence). This CDR3 is built from 10 residues. Trimming took 3 bases from V and 10 from J, leaving 7 bases between them. CDR3 loop: CSASVEEQFF. CDR3 nucleotides: TGCAGTGCTAGCGTTGAAGAGCAGTTCTTC.

The chain links TRBV20-1 to TRBJ2-5; 12 bases are shared with TRBD2. The CDR3 has 14 residues. Losses at the gene ends were 5 bases for V and 5 bases for J; bases not matched to a gene: 6. Germline values: CDR1 DFQATT, CDR2 SNEGSKA (reference sequence). In DNA form, the CDR3 reads TGCAGTGCTGGACGGACTAGCGGGAAGGAGACCCAGTACTTC. Amino acids: CSAGRTSGKETQYF.

This clonotype was observed at least ten times. This chain uses TRBV29-1 with TRBJ2-5, with 7 bases matching TRBD1. Per germline, CDR1 SQVTM and CDR2 ANQGSEA. The trim removed 7 bases at V and 3 bases at J, leaving 8 bases unmatched. CDR3 length equals 13 residues. CDR3 region: CSGIGGVKETQYF. In nucleotides, the CDR3 is TGCAGCGGAATAGGGGGCGTGAAAGAGACCCAGTACTTC.

This rearrangement joins TRBV28 to TRBJ2-7; D gene unclear. This CDR3 contains 11 residues. V dropped 5 bases and J dropped 6 bases, with 8 bases sitting between them. Germline CDR1 is MDHEN and CDR2 is SYDVKM. The CDR3 loop reads CASSGRAEQYF. The CDR3 DNA sequence: TGTGCCAGCAGTGGCCGGGCCGAGCAGTACTTC.

This clonotype was recorded at least ten times. V and J are TRBV4-2 and TRBJ2-1; 11 bases match TRBD2. After removal of 1 base from V and 5 bases from J, the junction contained 4 bases not matched to a gene. From germline, CDR1 is LGHNA and CDR2 YNFKEQ. This CDR3 has 16 residues. The CDR3 DNA follows: TGTGCCAGCAGCCAAGGACTAGCGGGATTCCACAATGAGCAGTTCTTC. Translating it yields CASSQGLAGFHNEQFF.

The chain recombines TRBV27 with TRBJ2-2, with TRBD1 matching over 8 bases. Trimming removed 5 bases from V and 1 base from J; junction bases left unmatched: 6. CDR1 is MNHEY and CDR2 is SMNVEV in the germline V gene (reference sequence). CDR3 size: 16 residues. This CDR3 is CASSLPGQVNTGELFF. CDR3 nucleotides: TGTGCCAGCAGTCTACCGGGACAGGTGAACACCGGGGAGCTGTTTTTT.

The chain is built from TRBV20-1 and TRBJ2-2; D possibly corresponds to TRBD1 (5 bases). V was cut by 1 base and J by 6 bases, with 6 bases left in between. Germline V lookup: CDR1 DFQATT, CDR2 SNEGSKA (reference sequence). The CDR3 extends over 12 amino acids. CDR3 nucleotide sequence: TGCAGTGCTAGAGTAGGGGCCGGGGAGCTGTTTTTT. It translates to CSARVGAGELFF.

J is TRBJ1-1 and V is TRBV6-5; D unresolved. Germline loops: CDR1 MNHEY, CDR2 SVGAGI. The V and J ends lost 0 bases and 0 bases respectively, with 8 bases between them. This CDR3 region has 15 residues. CDR3 in amino acids: CASSYSGKLNTEAFF. CDR3 sequence (DNA): TGTGCCAGCAGTTACTCCGGGAAATTGAACACTGAAGCTTTCTTT.

Turning to this clonotype: Possible read error: a much larger clone is one base away. V gene TRBV6-1 combines with J gene TRBJ2-7, with 8 bases lining up with TRBD1. The J call may be in error: the DNA end matches TRBJ2-1 better. The CDR3 is 12 residues long. Per germline, CDR1 MNHNS and CDR2 SASEGT. Written as DNA, the CDR3 is TGTGCCTCCGGGACAGGCCCATACGAGCAGTTCTTC. It specifies CASGTGPYEQFF.

This clonotype was recorded at least ten times. This chain joins TRBV29-1 and TRBJ2-7, with D possibly being TRBD2 (6 bases). The CDR3 extends over 12 amino acids. Germline V gives CDR1 SQVTM, CDR2 ANQGSEA. V dropped 3 bases and J dropped 0 bases, with 6 bases sitting between them. The DNA of the CDR3 is TGCAGCGTTGAGACTAGCTCCTACGAGCAGTACTTC. Amino acids: CSVETSSYEQYF.